A single sample gave rise to the 20 T cell receptor beta chains below, sequenced in a study of blood T cell repertoires in COVID-19. Method: immunoSEQ multiplex PCR; TCRdb's copy keeps in-frame clones and lacks some. The sample lists hundreds of thousands of clones, roughly 85% occurring once. The sequenced material came from peripheral blood. The receptors shown here come from a woman in her seventies with active or convalescent COVID-19.

The chain carries TRBV7-6 and TRBJ2-1, with 11 positions matching TRBD2. CDR1 and CDR2 from the germline V gene are SGHVS and FNYEAQ. This CDR3 comprises 15 residues. V lost 4 bases to trimming and J lost 3 bases; unmatched junction nucleotides: 2. This chain's CDR3 is CASSSGLAVYNEQFF. The CDR3 DNA follows: TGTGCCAGCAGCTCGGGACTAGCGGTCTACAATGAGCAGTTCTTC.

The CDR3 sequence is CASSYSGSRETQYF. The CDR3 region has the DNA TGTGCCAGCAGTTACTCGGGCTCCCGGGAGACCCAGTACTTC. The chain uses TRBV6-5 and TRBJ2-5, with D unclear. This CDR3 comprises 14 residues. Trimming cost V 0 bases and J 5 bases, with 10 bases left between them. Per germline, CDR1 MNHEY and CDR2 SVGAGI.

The chain carries TRBV7-9 and TRBJ1-4; TRBD1 is a possible D gene (6 bases). The CDR3 is 15 residues long. Per germline, CDR1 SEHNR and CDR2 FQNEAQ (reference sequence). The germline V and J ends were trimmed by 0 bases and 6 bases, with 11 bases remaining between them. Here the CDR3 reads CASSLALGADEKLFF. The CDR3 nucleotides are TGTGCCAGCAGCTTAGCGTTGGGGGCGGATGAAAAACTGTTTTTT.

The chain has TRBV6-6 and TRBJ1-1, with TRBD1 as a possible D gene (5 bases). Trimming removed 6 bases from V and 1 base from J, with 15 bases in between. This CDR3 region has 15 residues. Germline V gives CDR1 MNHNY, CDR2 SVGAGI (reference sequence). The CDR3 protein is CASRLTGGGNTEAFF. DNA for the CDR3: TGTGCCAGCAGGCTCACCGGGGGGGGGAACACTGAAGCTTTCTTT.

This clone was seen a few times. The sample contains more than one DNA sequence encoding this CDR3. The chain uses TRBV5-1 and TRBJ1-1; D is undetermined. Germline-derived CDR1 and CDR2 are SGHRS and YFSETQ. There are 13 residues in the CDR3. Between the trimmed V and J ends, which lost 0 bases and 1 base, there was a span of 4 bases. CDR3 sequence reads: CASSLAGNTEAFF. The CDR3 coding sequence is TGCGCCAGCAGCTTGGCCGGGAACACTGAAGCTTTCTTT.

The chain couples TRBV18 to TRBJ2-1, with D possibly TRBD2 on 5 matching bases. Germline V gene lookup returns CDR1 KGHSH and CDR2 LQKENI. There are 15 residues in the CDR3. Trimming removed 4 bases from V and 2 bases from J, with 12 bases in between. The CDR3 reads CASSRRRATYNEQFF. The CDR3 DNA follows: TGTGCCAGCTCACGCAGGCGGGCGACCTACAATGAGCAGTTCTTC.

The gene calls are TRBV11-2 and TRBJ2-1, with TRBD2 identical over 7 bases. V lost 7 bases to trimming and J lost 3 bases; unmatched junction nucleotides: 6. The CDR3 covers 14 residues. Germline V lookup: CDR1 SGHAT, CDR2 FQNNGV. CDR3 in amino acids: CASTGGRDYNEQFF. The DNA of the CDR3 is TGTGCCAGCACCGGGGGGAGGGACTACAATGAGCAGTTCTTC.

The gene calls are TRBV7-9 and TRBJ1-6, with D perhaps TRBD1 (6 bases). CDR1 and CDR2 (germline): SEHNR, FQNEAQ (reference sequence). V was shortened by 5 bases and J by 7 bases, with 18 bases between the two germline ends. The CDR3 is 16 residues long. CDR3 in amino acids: CASSQGLGMGNSPLHF. CDR3 nucleotide sequence: TGTGCCAGCAGCCAGGGGCTTGGCATGGGGAATTCACCCCTCCACTTT.

The rearrangement uses TRBV3-1 (or the pseudogene TRBV3-2) and TRBJ2-4; 9 nucleotides line up with TRBD1. Looked up from germline, CDR1 is LGHDT and CDR2 is YNNKEL (reference sequence). The V gene end was trimmed by 3 bases and the J gene end by 7 bases; junction bases not matched to a gene: 7. The CDR3 sequence is 15 residues long. The chain's CDR3 is CASSQLRDRANIQYF. Written as DNA, the CDR3 is TGTGCCAGCAGCCAGCTCCGGGACAGGGCTAACATTCAGTACTTC.

This clone was recorded only once. The J gene is TRBJ1-5, the V gene TRBV7-2, with 8 nucleotides matching TRBD1. The CDR3 covers 14 residues. Germline CDR1 SGHTA, CDR2 FQGNSA. J lost 6 bases, V lost 5 bases, and 6 bases had no gene match. CDR3 region: CASSTSGGAQPQHF. For the CDR3, the DNA is TGTGCCAGCAGCACCTCAGGGGGCGCTCAGCCCCAGCATTTT.

This clone was counted once. This chain uses TRBV13 with TRBJ2-7; 11 nucleotides align to TRBD1. Losses at the gene ends were 7 bases for V and 4 bases for J; bases not matched to a gene: 6. CDR3 length: 14 amino acids. Per the germline V gene, CDR1 is PRHDT and CDR2 is FYEKMQ (reference sequence). The CDR3 DNA reads TGTGCCAGCACCCTCGGACAGGGGGCGTACGAGCAGTACTTC. Translated: CASTLGQGAYEQYF.

For the CDR3, the DNA is TGTGCCACCAGCAGAGATGGCGACCCCCGGGGAAACATTCAGTACTTC. Its translation: CATSRDGDPRGNIQYF. This chain uses TRBV15 with TRBJ2-4; TRBD2 is a possible D gene (5 bases). Between the trimmed V and J ends, which lost 0 bases and 6 bases, there was a span of 15 bases. CDR3 length: 16 amino acids. In germline, CDR1 is LNHNV, CDR2 YYDKDF (reference sequence).

The rearrangement joins TRBV7-2 to TRBJ1-2, with D possibly matching TRBD1 (6 bases). V was cut by 5 bases and J by 5 bases, with 15 bases left in between. CDR3 length: 14 amino acids. CDR1 is SGHTA, CDR2 FQGNSA, per germline. For the CDR3, the DNA is TGTGCCAGCAGCCACCCGGGACAACTTTATGGCTACACCTTC. Amino acids: CASSHPGQLYGYTF. Full variable domain (outside the CDR3, taken from reference TRBV7-2 and TRBJ1-2): GAGVSQSPSNKVTEKGKDVELRCDPISGHTALYWYRQSLGQGLEFLIYFQGNSAPDKSGLPSDRFSAERTGGSVSTLTIQRTQQEDSAVYLCASSHPGQLYGYTFGSGTRLTVV.

The chain recombines TRBV7-6 with TRBJ2-7; D is unclear. V gave up 1 base and J gave up 7 bases, with 11 bases separating them. This CDR3 region has 13 residues. Germline CDR1 SGHVS, CDR2 FNYEAQ. The CDR3 DNA reads as TGTGCCAGCAGCTTAGGGAAAACGAGGGAGCAGTACTTC. Translating it yields CASSLGKTREQYF.

V is TRBV3-1 (or the pseudogene TRBV3-2) and J is TRBJ1-1; D is perhaps TRBD1 (6 bases). This CDR3 comprises 14 residues. Trimming took 8 bases from V and 2 from J, leaving 15 bases between them. Germline CDR1 reads LGHDT; CDR2 reads YNNKEL (reference sequence). CDR3 DNA sequence: TGTGCCAGCTCCTTCCACAGGGCCAACACTGAAGCTTTCTTT. This encodes CASSFHRANTEAFF.

V is TRBV2 and J is TRBJ2-2; D perhaps matches TRBD1 (6 bases). Germline V gene sequence: CDR1 SNHLY, CDR2 FYNNEI. The CDR3 consists of 14 residues. Trimming removed 7 bases at V and 4 bases at J, with 13 bases between. The CDR3 DNA reads as TGTGCCAGCAATGGGGGCTCGAGCACCGGGGAGCTGTTTTTT. Residues: CASNGGSSTGELFF.

This sequence joins TRBV6-5 and TRBJ1-6; D remains ambiguous. With 2 bases removed from V and 10 bases from J, the gap between germline ends came to 15 bases. From germline, CDR1 is MNHEY and CDR2 SVGAGI. This CDR3 region has 15 residues. The CDR3: CASSYKPEGGSPLHF. Here the CDR3 DNA reads TGTGCCAGCAGTTACAAGCCCGAAGGCGGCTCACCCCTCCACTTT.

The chain combines TRBV6-5 with TRBJ2-7, with 10 bases that match TRBD2. Germline assignment: CDR1 MNHEY and CDR2 SVGAGI. The CDR3 extends over 14 amino acids. Trimming at V came to 6 bases and at J to 7 bases, leaving 9 bases not matched to a gene. The CDR3 loop reads CASSLLAGVWEQYF. DNA of the CDR3: TGTGCCAGCAGCCTCCTAGCGGGAGTGTGGGAGCAGTACTTC.

This sequence joins TRBV6-2 or TRBV6-3 and TRBJ2-5, with D perhaps TRBD1 (5 bases). The CDR3 consists of 15 residues. Germline V gene data show CDR1 as MNHEY and CDR2 as SVGEGT. Trimming took off 1 base at V and 4 bases at J, with 13 bases between the two ends. Here the CDR3 DNA reads TGTGCCAGCAGTTACTTGCAGGGTCATGCAGAGACCCAGTACTTC. It yields the protein CASSYLQGHAETQYF.

The V and J genes are TRBV6-2 or TRBV6-3 and TRBJ1-5, with 7 bases matching TRBD1. The germline gives CDR1 MNHEY, CDR2 SVGEGT. V trimming: 5 bases; J trimming: 1 base; junction bases outside the gene matches: 5. The CDR3 length is 15 residues. Written as DNA, the CDR3 is TGTGCCAGCAGTGCACGGGGACAGAGCAATCAGCCCCAGCATTTT. This sequence encodes CASSARGQSNQPQHF.